These 20 T cell receptor beta chains were all obtained from the same sample, sequenced in a study of blood T cell repertoires in COVID-19. The data were produced by immunoSEQ multiplex PCR, yet TCRdb's version contains in-frame clones alone and is incomplete. This table has 250,000 to 300,000 clones, approximately 83% appearing once. The sequenced sample consisted of PBMCs or T cells enriched from blood (not recorded which). These receptor sequences come from a woman between 45 and 60 years old who had recovered from COVID-19.

The chain has TRBV5-1 and TRBJ2-7; D may be TRBD1 (6 bases). Trimming pared 2 bases from V and 3 bases from J, leaving 6 bases between. The CDR3 has 12 amino acids. The germline V gene has CDR1 SGHRS and CDR2 YFSETQ. The CDR3 DNA sequence: TGCGCCAGCAGCTTACAGGGCTACGAGCAGTACTTC. Translating it yields CASSLQGYEQYF.

This chain uses TRBV28 with TRBJ1-2; a possible D gene is TRBD1 (5 bases). CDR1 and CDR2 (germline): MDHEN, SYDVKM. The CDR3 is 16 residues long. V was cut by 1 base and J by 3 bases, with 15 bases left in between. CDR3 loop: CASSLSSRAGYYGYTF. Written as DNA, the CDR3 is TGTGCCAGCAGTTTATCGAGCAGGGCAGGTTACTATGGCTACACCTTC.

The chain uses TRBV24-1 and TRBJ2-1, with 14 positions matching TRBD2. The trim removed 4 bases at V and 4 bases at J, leaving 11 bases unmatched. This CDR3 is 19 amino acids long. Germline V gene lookup returns CDR1 KGHDR and CDR2 SFDVKD. The DNA for the CDR3 is TGTGCCACCAGTGAATCCGGGACTAGCGGGAGTCGGGTATACAATGAGCAGTTCTTC. Its translation is CATSESGTSGSRVYNEQFF.

The chain is built from TRBV7-5 and TRBJ1-5; TRBD1 was called by the table and not checked on the DNA. TRBV7-5 has pseudogene status. This CDR3 region has 16 residues. The CDR3 reads CARSTTGGRGNQPQHF. CDR3 nucleotide sequence: TGTGCCAGAAGCACAACAGGGGGCCGCGGCAATCAGCCCCAGCATTTT.

J is TRBJ2-2 and V is TRBV3-1 (or the pseudogene TRBV3-2), with D possibly TRBD2 on 5 matching bases. The germline gives CDR1 LGHDT, CDR2 YNNKEL (reference sequence). Trimming pared 3 bases from V and 1 base from J, leaving 9 bases between. The CDR3 runs to 15 residues. The CDR3 coding sequence is TGTGCCAGCAGCCAGGGTGGGAGGAACACCGGGGAGCTGTTTTTT. Amino acid sequence: CASSQGGRNTGELFF.

This sequence joins TRBV7-6 and TRBJ2-7; the D gene is possibly TRBD1 (5 bases). Trimming shortened V by 1 base and J by 0 bases, and 7 bases separated the two germline ends. The CDR3 length is 14 residues. Looked up from germline, CDR1 is SGHVS and CDR2 is FNYEAQ. CDR3 bases: TGTGCCAGCAGCTTAGGGGGCACCTCCTACGAGCAGTACTTC. This translates into CASSLGGTSYEQYF.

The V and J genes are TRBV25-1 and TRBJ2-5; 10 bases match TRBD2. Germline V lookup: CDR1 MGHDK, CDR2 SYGVNS. This CDR3 comprises 18 residues. V gave up 1 base and J gave up 5 bases; unmatched junction bases: 13. In DNA form, the CDR3 reads TGTGCCAGCAGTGAATCGAAAAGCGGGAGGGCCTTTGGGGAGACCCAGTACTTC. Translation: CASSESKSGRAFGETQYF. The whole variable domain, filled in from reference TRBV25-1 and TRBJ2-5, reads EADIYQTPRYLVIGTGKKITLECSQTMGHDKMYWYQQDPGMELHLIHYSYGVNSTEKGDLSSESTVSRIRTEHFPLTLESARPSHTSQYLCASSESKSGRAFGETQYFGPGTRLLVL.

This clone was seen only once. The chain employs TRBV5-6 and TRBJ2-6; D is perhaps TRBD1 (6 bases). The CDR3 is made up of 19 amino acids. From germline, CDR1 is SGHDT and CDR2 YYEEEE. The ends were cut back, 3 bases at V and 4 bases at J, with 23 bases in the middle. The CDR3 loop is CASSSIRSGARSGANVLTF. Here the CDR3 DNA reads TGTGCCAGCAGCTCGATAAGGTCAGGGGCCCGATCGGGGGCCAACGTCCTGACTTTC.

V gene TRBV7-9 combines with J gene TRBJ1-3, with 9 nucleotides matching TRBD1. The V segment lost 10 bases and the J segment 1 base; nucleotides outside the gene matches: 8. Germline V gene data show CDR1 as SEHNR and CDR2 as FQNEAQ (reference sequence). The CDR3 is 15 amino acids. In DNA, the CDR3 is TGTGCCAACACACAGGGGGCGCAATCTGGAAACACCATATATTTT. This encodes CANTQGAQSGNTIYF.

V gene TRBV28 combines with J gene TRBJ2-1; D is undetermined. V was cut by 3 bases and J by 9 bases, with 12 bases left in between. The CDR3 extends over 13 amino acids. Germline V gene sequence: CDR1 MDHEN, CDR2 SYDVKM. The CDR3 reads CASSFRILGEQFF. Here the CDR3 DNA reads TGTGCCAGCAGTTTCCGTATCCTCGGTGAGCAGTTCTTC.

The chain uses TRBV10-3 and TRBJ2-2, with 12 bases fitting TRBD2. This CDR3 contains 20 residues. Germline CDR1 is ENHRY and CDR2 is SYGVKD. The ends lost 3 bases at V and 1 base at J; junction bases unmatched: 12. The CDR3 DNA sequence: TGTGCCATCAGTGATTTTTTACCTGGGACTAGCGGGCTGAACACCGGGGAGCTGTTTTTT. Protein: CAISDFLPGTSGLNTGELFF.

The chain couples TRBV28 to TRBJ2-5, with unresolved D. Germline lookup yields CDR1 MDHEN and CDR2 SYDVKM. Trimming removed 5 bases at V and 7 bases at J, with 14 bases between. The CDR3 totals 13 residues. The CDR3 nucleotides are TGTGCCAGCAGTCCCCGGGTAGACGGGACCCAGTACTTC. It encodes CASSPRVDGTQYF. The complete variable domain, with remaining parts taken from reference TRBV28 and TRBJ2-5, reads DVKVTQSSRYLVKRTGEKVFLECVQDMDHENMFWYRQDPGLGLRLIYFSYDVKMKEKGDIPEGYSVSREKKERFSLILESASTNQTSMYLCASSPRVDGTQYFGPGTRLLVL.

CDR3: CASSPQGAKNIQYF. In DNA form, the CDR3 reads TGTGCCAGCAGTCCACAGGGGGCCAAAAACATTCAGTACTTC. The chain couples TRBV28 to TRBJ2-4; 7 bases map to TRBD1. CDR1 and CDR2 from the germline V gene are MDHEN and SYDVKM. Trimming cost V 5 bases and J 1 base; bases outside gene matches: 2. The CDR3 extends over 14 amino acids.

The CDR3 reads CASSLTESTDTQYF. CDR3 sequence (DNA): TGTGCCAGCAGCTTGACTGAGAGCACAGATACGCAGTATTTT. This rearrangement joins TRBV7-8 to TRBJ2-3; D is unclear. The V end lost 3 bases, the J end lost 0 bases, and 7 bases lay between the germline ends. The V gene's germline CDR1 is SGHVS and CDR2 FQNEAQ. This CDR3 contains 14 residues.

The chain has TRBV6-5 and TRBJ2-1, with D hard to call. The germline V and J ends were trimmed by 9 bases and 4 bases, with 7 bases remaining between them. Germline CDR1 and CDR2: MNHEY and SVGAGI. The CDR3 loop spans 11 amino acids. CDR3 DNA: TGTGCCAGTGCTATTTACAATGAGCAGTTCTTC. Translating gives CASAIYNEQFF.

The chain employs TRBV7-9 and TRBJ1-2; 12 bases are shared with TRBD1. With 5 bases clipped from V and 8 bases from J, the junction kept 12 bases outside the gene matches. In germline, CDR1 is SEHNR, CDR2 FQNEAQ (reference sequence). This CDR3 is built from 16 residues. The CDR3 nucleotides are TGTGCCAGCAGCCCTGGGACAGGGGGCGTGCGGGAAGGCTACACCTTC. Its translation is CASSPGTGGVREGYTF.

This clone has just a few counts. The V gene is TRBV27, the J gene TRBJ1-5; maybe TRBD1 (6 bases). Per the germline V gene, CDR1 is MNHEY and CDR2 is SMNVEV (reference sequence). The V end lost 6 bases, the J end lost 5 bases, and 14 bases lay between the germline ends. This CDR3 has 14 residues. This chain's CDR3 is CASRQQGLDQPQHF. The CDR3 DNA is TGTGCCAGCAGGCAACAGGGTTTGGATCAGCCCCAGCATTTT.

This clone has just a few counts. The chain couples TRBV5-1 to TRBJ1-1, with D perhaps matching TRBD1 (5 bases). This CDR3 is 12 amino acids long. The V gene lost 4 bases and the J gene lost 6 bases, with 10 bases spanning the gap. Germline V gives CDR1 SGHRS, CDR2 YFSETQ. The CDR3 reads CASSPGFSEAFF. CDR3 sequence (DNA): TGCGCCAGCAGCCCAGGGTTTTCTGAAGCTTTCTTT. The variable domain in full, completed from reference TRBV5-1 and TRBJ1-1, reads KAGVTQTPRYLIKTRGQQVTLSCSPISGHRSVSWYQQTPGQGLQFLFEYFSETQRNKGNFPGRFSGRQFSNSRSEMNVSTLELGDSALYLCASSPGFSEAFFGQGTRLTVV.

The chain uses TRBV28 and TRBJ2-2, with a weak D call TRBD2 (5 bases). CDR1 is MDHEN and CDR2 is SYDVKM in the germline V gene. V lost 3 bases to trimming and J lost 6 bases, with 8 bases between them. The CDR3 is made up of 13 amino acids. CDR3: CASSFEGAGELFF. CDR3 DNA: TGTGCCAGCAGTTTTGAGGGAGCCGGGGAGCTGTTTTTT.

The CDR3, as DNA: TGTGCCAGCAGCCTCCGTGGGAGCTCCTACAATGAGCAGTTCTTC. It codes for CASSLRGSSYNEQFF. The chain combines TRBV3-1 (or the pseudogene TRBV3-2) with TRBJ2-1; D perhaps matches TRBD2 (5 bases). The V gene lost 4 bases and the J gene lost 0 bases, with 10 bases spanning the gap. Germline V CDR1 and CDR2: LGHDT, YNNKEL (reference sequence). CDR3 length: 15 residues.